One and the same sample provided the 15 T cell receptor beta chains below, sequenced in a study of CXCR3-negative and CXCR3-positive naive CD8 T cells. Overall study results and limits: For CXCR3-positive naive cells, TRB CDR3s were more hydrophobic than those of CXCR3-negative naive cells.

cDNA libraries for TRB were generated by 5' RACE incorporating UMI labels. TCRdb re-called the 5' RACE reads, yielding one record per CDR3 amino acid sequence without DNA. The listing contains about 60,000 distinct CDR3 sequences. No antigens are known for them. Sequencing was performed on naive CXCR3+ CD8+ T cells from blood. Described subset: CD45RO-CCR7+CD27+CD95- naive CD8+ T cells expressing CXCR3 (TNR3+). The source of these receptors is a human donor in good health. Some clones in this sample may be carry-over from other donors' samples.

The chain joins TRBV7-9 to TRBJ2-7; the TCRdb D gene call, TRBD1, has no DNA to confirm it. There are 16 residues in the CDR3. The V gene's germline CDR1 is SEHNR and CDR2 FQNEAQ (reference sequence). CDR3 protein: CASSPRGQADSYEQYF. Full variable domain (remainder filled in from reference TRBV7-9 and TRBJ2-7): DTGVSQNPRHKITKRGQNVTFRCDPISEHNRLYWYRQTLGQGPEFLTYFQNEAQLEKSRLLSDRFSAERPKGSFSTLEIQRTEQGDSAMYLCASSPRGQADSYEQYFGPGTRLTVT.

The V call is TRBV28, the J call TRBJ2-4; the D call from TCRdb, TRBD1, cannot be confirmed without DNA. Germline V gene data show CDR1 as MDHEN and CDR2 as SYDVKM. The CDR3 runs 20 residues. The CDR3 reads CASSFTPSTRRILAKNIQYF.

The CDR3: CASSQAPGQYVYEQYF. The chain links TRBV12-3 or TRBV12-4 to TRBJ2-7; TCRdb names TRBD1, which stays unverified in the absence of DNA. The length of the CDR3 is 16 residues.

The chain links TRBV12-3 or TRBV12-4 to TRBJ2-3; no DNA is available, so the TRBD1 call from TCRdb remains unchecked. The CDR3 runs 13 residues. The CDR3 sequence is CARSGSETDTQYF.

CDR3 in amino acids: CASSFAWGTEAFF. V and J are TRBV7-9 and TRBJ1-1. The CDR3 sequence is 13 residues long. Germline V gives CDR1 SEHNR, CDR2 FQNEAQ (reference sequence).

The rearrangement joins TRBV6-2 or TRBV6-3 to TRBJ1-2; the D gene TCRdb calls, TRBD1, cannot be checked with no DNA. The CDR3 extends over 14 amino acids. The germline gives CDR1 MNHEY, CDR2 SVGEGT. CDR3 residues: CASGYVGRSDGYTF.

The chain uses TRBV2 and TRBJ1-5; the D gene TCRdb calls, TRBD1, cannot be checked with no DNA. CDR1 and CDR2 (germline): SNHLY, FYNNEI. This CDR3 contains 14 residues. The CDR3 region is CASSSPRGDQPQHF. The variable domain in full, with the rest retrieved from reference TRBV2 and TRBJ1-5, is EPEVTQTPSHQVTQMGQEVILRCVPISNHLYFYWYRQILGQKVEFLVSFYNNEISEKSEIFDDQFSVERPDGSNFTLKIRSTKLEDSAMYFCASSSPRGDQPQHFGDGTRLSIL.

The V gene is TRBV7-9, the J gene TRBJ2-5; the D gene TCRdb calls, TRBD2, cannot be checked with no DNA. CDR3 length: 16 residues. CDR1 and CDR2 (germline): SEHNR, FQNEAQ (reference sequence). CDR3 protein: CASSFSTDLRWETQYF.

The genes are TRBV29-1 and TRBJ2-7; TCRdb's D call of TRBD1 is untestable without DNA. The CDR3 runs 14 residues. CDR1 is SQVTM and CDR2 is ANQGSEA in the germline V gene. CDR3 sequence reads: CSVEVENRAYEQYF.

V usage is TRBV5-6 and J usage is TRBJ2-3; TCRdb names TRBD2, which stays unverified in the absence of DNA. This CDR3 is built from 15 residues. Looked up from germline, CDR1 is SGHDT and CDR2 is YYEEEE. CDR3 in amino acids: CASSFGGESTDTQYF.

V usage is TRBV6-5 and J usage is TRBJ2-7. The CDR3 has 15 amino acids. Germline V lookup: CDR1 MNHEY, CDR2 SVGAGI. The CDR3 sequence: CASSYSPSKPYEQYF.

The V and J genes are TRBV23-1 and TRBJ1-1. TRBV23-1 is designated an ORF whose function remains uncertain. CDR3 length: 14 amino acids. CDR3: CASSPGRMNTEAFF.

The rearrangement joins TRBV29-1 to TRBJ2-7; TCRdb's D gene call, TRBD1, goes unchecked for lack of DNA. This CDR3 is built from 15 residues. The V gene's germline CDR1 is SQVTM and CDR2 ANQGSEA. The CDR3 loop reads CSVERAGQGDYEQYF.

The CDR3 here is CSARALGRGYGEQFF. The J gene is TRBJ2-1, the V gene TRBV20-1; TCRdb gives TRBD2 as the D gene, but with no DNA this cannot be confirmed. The CDR3 is made up of 15 amino acids. The germline CDR1 and CDR2 sequences are DFQATT and SNEGSKA (reference sequence).

CDR3 loop: CASSSGTGGEMSYNEQFF. J is TRBJ2-1 and V is TRBV12-3 or TRBV12-4; the TRBD1 assignment by TCRdb is unverifiable without DNA. The CDR3 is 18 amino acids.